Listed here are 25 T cell receptor beta chains from one sample, sequenced in a study of T cell repertoires in cytomegalovirus infection. These receptors' targets are unknown. TCRdb independently ran MiXCR on the reads; one entry per CDR3 protein. The sample records around 120,000 distinct CDR3 sequences, 24% being singletons. Sequencing input: PBMCs, sequenced either directly or after in vitro stimulation (not recorded which). All receptors come from a human donor in good health (CMV status not recorded). Some clones in this sample may be carry-over from other donors' samples.

V is TRBV29-1 and J is TRBJ2-1, with 9 bases matching TRBD2. After removal of 0 bases from V and 6 bases from J, the junction contained 9 bases not matched to a gene. The CDR3 runs to 16 residues. From germline, CDR1 is SQVTM and CDR2 ANQGSEA. In nucleotides, the CDR3 is TGCAGCGTTGAAGATTTAGGCGGGAGGGTTATCAATGAGCAGTTCTTC. It yields the protein CSVEDLGGRVINEQFF.

The chain employs TRBV12-3 or TRBV12-4 and TRBJ1-6; 7 nucleotides line up with TRBD1. Trimming took 6 bases from V and 7 from J; bases not matched to a gene: 9. CDR3 length: 15 amino acids. The CDR3 loop reads CASRFRGTENSPLHF. The CDR3 DNA reads TGTGCCAGCAGATTCCGGGGGACAGAGAATTCACCCCTCCACTTT.

This clonotype was seen more than once but under ten times. This sequence joins TRBV12-3 or TRBV12-4 and TRBJ1-5, with D tentatively TRBD1 (5 bases). The CDR3 length is 17 residues. The V gene lost 3 bases and the J gene lost 2 bases, with 17 bases spanning the gap. The CDR3 here is CASSLAPGGLRNQPQHF. For the CDR3, the DNA is TGTGCCAGCAGTTTGGCGCCGGGGGGGTTACGCAATCAGCCCCAGCATTTT.

At least ten counts were recorded for this clonotype. V and J are TRBV7-2 and TRBJ2-3; no reliable D call. Germline lookup yields CDR1 SGHTA and CDR2 FQGNSA. V lost 1 base and J 6 bases, leaving 14 bases between the germline ends. This CDR3 has 15 residues. The CDR3 DNA is TGTGCCAGCAGCTTAGATATCCGAATCGGGGATACGCAGTATTTT. Translated: CASSLDIRIGDTQYF.

There are a few counts of this clonotype. V gene TRBV7-2 combines with J gene TRBJ2-3; D is unresolved. V dropped 4 bases and J dropped 4 bases, with 12 bases sitting between them. CDR3 length: 14 amino acids. Germline V lookup: CDR1 SGHTA, CDR2 FQGNSA. Here the CDR3 DNA reads TGTGCCAGCAGCTCCACCGTTAGAGCAGATACGCAGTATTTT. Protein sequence: CASSSTVRADTQYF. Together with reference TRBV7-2 and TRBJ2-3, the CDR3 gives the full variable domain: GAGVSQSPSNKVTEKGKDVELRCDPISGHTALYWYRQSLGQGLEFLIYFQGNSAPDKSGLPSDRFSAERTGGSVSTLTIQRTQQEDSAVYLCASSSTVRADTQYFGPGTRLTVL.

The rearrangement links TRBV6-5 to TRBJ2-3, with D unclear. This CDR3 contains 13 residues. CDR1 is MNHEY, CDR2 SVGAGI, per germline. Trimming stripped 6 bases from V and 3 bases from J, with 10 bases between. The CDR3 protein is CASSTDMTDTQYF. The CDR3 bases are TGTGCCAGCAGCACCGACATGACAGATACGCAGTATTTT.

The CDR3 nucleotides read TGTGCCAGCAGATTCGAGGGAGACAAAAACATTCAGTACTTC. Translation gives CASRFEGDKNIQYF. The V and J genes are TRBV7-9 and TRBJ2-4; the D gene is possibly TRBD2 (5 bases). The CDR3 has 14 amino acids. The germline V gene has CDR1 SEHNR and CDR2 FQNEAQ (reference sequence). V lost 6 bases, J lost 3 bases, and 12 bases lay in between.

The chain is built from TRBV20-1 and TRBJ2-7; 7 bases map to TRBD2. Germline loops: CDR1 DFQATT, CDR2 SNEGSKA (reference sequence). This CDR3 is 10 amino acids long. In DNA form, the CDR3 reads TGCAGCACTAGCGCCCTCGAGCAGTACTTC. Translated, it gives CSTSALEQYF.

The chain couples TRBV5-1 to TRBJ1-1; D unclear. Germline V lookup: CDR1 SGHRS, CDR2 YFSETQ. CDR3 length: 13 amino acids. Trimming cost V 5 bases and J 3 bases, with 11 bases left between them. CDR3 protein: CASRLGPDTEAFF. DNA for the CDR3: TGCGCCAGCAGACTCGGTCCGGACACTGAAGCTTTCTTT.

This clonotype occurred many times. CDR3 loop: CASSSSLTSGKNEQYF. The CDR3 DNA reads as TGTGCCAGCAGCTCGAGCCTTACTAGCGGGAAAAACGAGCAGTACTTC. The chain joins TRBV7-6 to TRBJ2-7; 10 nucleotides line up with TRBD2. Germline-derived CDR1 and CDR2 are SGHVS and FNYEAQ. CDR3 size: 16 residues. V was clipped by 4 bases and J by 5 bases; unmatched bases: 11.

The sample holds a few counts of this clonotype. The chain joins TRBV5-4 to TRBJ2-7, with D possibly being TRBD1 or TRBD2 (5 bases each). This CDR3 is built from 14 residues. CDR1 and CDR2 (germline): SGHNT, YYREEE (reference sequence). The V end lost 0 bases, the J end lost 1 base, and 8 bases lay between the germline ends. The CDR3 is CASSLGDRSYEQYF. DNA of the CDR3: TGTGCCAGCAGCTTGGGGGACCGGTCCTACGAGCAGTACTTC.

The chain recombines TRBV18 with TRBJ2-1, with TRBD2 matching 10 bases. This CDR3 contains 15 residues. V lost 1 base to trimming and J lost 8 bases; unmatched junction nucleotides: 5. In germline, CDR1 is KGHSH, CDR2 LQKENI. CDR3 loop: CASSPLIAGGDEQFF. Here the CDR3 DNA reads TGTGCCAGCTCACCACTAATAGCGGGAGGAGATGAGCAGTTCTTC.

DNA for the CDR3: TGTGCCAGCAGTCTCCGGGACAGCAATGGCTACACCTTC. Translation gives CASSLRDSNGYTF. The rearrangement links TRBV12-3 or TRBV12-4 to TRBJ1-2; 7 nucleotides align to TRBD1. The CDR3 consists of 13 residues. J gave up 6 bases and V 5 bases, and 6 bases lay outside the gene matches.

Many counts were recorded for this clonotype. The chain carries TRBV6-2 or TRBV6-3 and TRBJ2-7; D is unclear. V lost 5 bases and J lost 1, with 9 bases in between. CDR1 and CDR2 (germline): MNHEY, SVGEGT. The CDR3 runs 13 residues. The CDR3 DNA follows: TGTGCCAGCAGTCTTACCCCGTCCTACGAGCAGTACTTC. Amino acids: CASSLTPSYEQYF.

This clonotype has at least ten counts. The rearrangement uses TRBV7-2 and TRBJ1-1; TRBD1 might be the D (5 bases). Germline V gene data show CDR1 as SGHTA and CDR2 as FQGNSA. This CDR3 is 15 amino acids long. The V end lost 1 base, the J end lost 4 bases, and 13 bases lay between the germline ends. The CDR3 protein is CASSLVRGLGTEAFF. CDR3 coding DNA: TGTGCCAGCAGCTTAGTCCGGGGCTTGGGCACTGAAGCTTTCTTT. Together with reference TRBV7-2 and TRBJ1-1, the CDR3 gives the full variable domain: GAGVSQSPSNKVTEKGKDVELRCDPISGHTALYWYRQSLGQGLEFLIYFQGNSAPDKSGLPSDRFSAERTGGSVSTLTIQRTQQEDSAVYLCASSLVRGLGTEAFFGQGTRLTVV.

The chain employs TRBV29-1 and TRBJ2-5; TRBD1 might be the D (6 bases). This CDR3 has 15 residues. Germline CDR1 is SQVTM and CDR2 is ANQGSEA. Trimming shortened V by 6 bases and J by 4 bases, and 21 bases separated the two germline ends. The CDR3 DNA reads as TGCAGCGTAGAACAAAAACCCTCAGGGGCAGAGACCCAGTACTTC. Encoded protein: CSVEQKPSGAETQYF.

This clonotype was picked up many times. The chain carries TRBV7-9 and TRBJ1-1, with 10 bases aligning to TRBD1. The CDR3 has 16 amino acids. The germline V gene encodes CDR1 SEHNR and CDR2 FQNEAQ (reference sequence). After removal of 5 bases from V and 4 bases from J, the junction contained 10 bases not matched to a gene. This CDR3 is CASSTPGQGRSTEAFF. CDR3 in DNA: TGTGCCAGCAGCACACCGGGACAGGGGAGAAGCACTGAAGCTTTCTTT.

The chain uses TRBV7-9 and TRBJ2-3; TRBD2 agrees at 11 bases. This CDR3 region has 15 residues. Germline V gene data show CDR1 as SEHNR and CDR2 as FQNEAQ (reference sequence). With 4 bases clipped from V and 4 bases from J, the junction kept 4 bases outside the gene matches. CDR3 sequence: CASSSTSGSADTQYF. In DNA form, the CDR3 reads TGTGCCAGCAGCTCCACTAGCGGGAGTGCAGATACGCAGTATTTT. Full variable domain (remainder filled in from reference TRBV7-9 and TRBJ2-3): DTGVSQNPRHKITKRGQNVTFRCDPISEHNRLYWYRQTLGQGPEFLTYFQNEAQLEKSRLLSDRFSAERPKGSFSTLEIQRTEQGDSAMYLCASSSTSGSADTQYFGPGTRLTVL.

This clonotype has more than one count but fewer than ten. V is TRBV6-2 or TRBV6-3 and J is TRBJ2-1; no definite D call. The ends were cut back, 4 bases at V and 2 bases at J, with 15 bases in the middle. This CDR3 is 16 amino acids long. CDR1 MNHEY and CDR2 SVGEGT come from the germline V gene. The CDR3 here is CASSFLPEWPYNEQFF. The CDR3 nucleotides read TGTGCCAGCAGTTTCCTTCCCGAGTGGCCCTACAATGAGCAGTTCTTC.

This clonotype appeared many times. The J gene is TRBJ2-5, the V gene TRBV7-2; D unclear. The V end was cut by 4 bases, the J end by 2 bases, with 14 bases between. Germline V gene lookup returns CDR1 SGHTA and CDR2 FQGNSA. The CDR3 runs to 15 residues. The CDR3 loop is CASSSGRKIQETQYF. The CDR3, as DNA: TGTGCCAGCAGCTCCGGACGGAAAATTCAAGAGACCCAGTACTTC.

Many counts were recorded for this clonotype. The chain uses TRBV7-2 and TRBJ2-3; TRBD2 matches 7 bases. Trimming took 1 base from V and 5 from J; bases not matched to a gene: 6. Germline values: CDR1 SGHTA, CDR2 FQGNSA. CDR3 length equals 15 residues. The CDR3 loop reads CASSLVAGVQDTQYF. CDR3 DNA sequence: TGTGCCAGCAGCTTAGTTGCGGGAGTGCAAGATACGCAGTATTTT.

Only a few counts were recorded for this clonotype. The rearrangement uses TRBV7-2 and TRBJ2-1; D ambiguous. V gave up 5 bases and J gave up 4 bases, with 18 bases separating them. There are 16 residues in the CDR3. From germline, CDR1 is SGHTA and CDR2 FQGNSA. CDR3 in DNA: TGTGCCAGCAGCCCTCGCCCCGACCAAATATACAATGAGCAGTTCTTC. It yields the protein CASSPRPDQIYNEQFF. The full variable domain, its missing parts supplied by reference TRBV7-2 and TRBJ2-1, is GAGVSQSPSNKVTEKGKDVELRCDPISGHTALYWYRQSLGQGLEFLIYFQGNSAPDKSGLPSDRFSAERTGGSVSTLTIQRTQQEDSAVYLCASSPRPDQIYNEQFFGPGTRLTVL.

This clonotype was counted between two and nine times. The gene calls are TRBV6-2 or TRBV6-3 and TRBJ1-5; no clear D gene. V was trimmed by 2 bases and J by 0 bases, leaving 11 bases between them. Germline V gives CDR1 MNHEY, CDR2 SVGEGT. The CDR3 totals 16 residues. The CDR3 loop reads CASSYPAEPSNQPQHF. For the CDR3, the DNA is TGTGCCAGCAGTTACCCCGCCGAACCTAGCAATCAGCCCCAGCATTTT.

A few counts support this clonotype. This chain uses TRBV27 with TRBJ2-1, with 10 bases fitting TRBD2. The CDR3 sequence is 15 residues long. V was pared by 6 bases and J by 8 bases, with 10 bases of the junction left unmatched. CDR1 and CDR2 from the germline V gene are MNHEY and SMNVEV (reference sequence). CDR3 protein: CASSPSGRAGHEQFF. The CDR3 DNA is TGTGCCAGCAGCCCAAGCGGGAGGGCCGGGCATGAGCAGTTCTTC.

This clonotype was seen at least ten times. CDR3 loop: CASSLAPAGFMETQYF. CDR3 in DNA: TGTGCCAGCAGCTTAGCGCCGGCAGGATTTATGGAGACCCAGTACTTC. The chain joins TRBV7-2 to TRBJ2-5; D unresolved. The CDR3 runs 16 residues. Trimming took 0 bases from V and 5 from J, leaving 16 bases between them. CDR1 is SGHTA, CDR2 FQGNSA, per germline.